This TCR beta chain was found in a study of TIL therapy for anti-PD-1-resistant metastatic lung cancer. Overall study context: Patients had a median age of around 56 years (range roughly 35-80).

The CDR3 spans 15 residues. Germline V gives CDR1 SGHDN, CDR2 FVKESK. V lost 1 base, J lost 0 bases, and 6 bases lay in between. This was the immunoSEQ v3 assay. Sequenced by immunoSEQ multiplex PCR; TCRdb stores in-frame clones only, minus some. The profile shows around 33,000 clones, about 79% of them singletons. Time point reported: pre-treatment sample, taken before nivolumab and TIL therapy. Patients were adults with stage 4 NSCLC. The chain uses TRBV14 and TRBJ2-2, with no clear D. This sequence originates from a woman aged 30 to 85 with non-small cell lung cancer. Sample: blood, taken at baseline. In DNA, the CDR3 is TGTGCCAGCAGCCAAGGACTTCCGAACACCGGGGAGCTGTTTTTT. Protein product: CASSQGLPNTGELFF.